The clone carrying this TCR beta chain appeared a few times. The J segment lost 8 bases and the V segment lost 3 bases, leaving 12 bases of the junction unmatched. CDR1 and CDR2 from the germline V gene are SGHRS and YFSETQ. The CDR3 extends over 17 amino acids. These data originate in a study of blood T cells in healthy people across ages. Ranging in age from about 6 to 100, the donors were healthy Caucasian individuals from Russia. Peripheral blood, about 10 milliliters per donor, was collected. PCR was performed a second time for about 7 to 12 cycles using a sample-barcoded 5' primer and a J-beta primer mix. TCRdb called the 5' RACE reads again in MiXCR, with one record for every CDR3 protein. This sample carries around 1,700,000 distinct CDR3 sequences, 28% of them seen once, and the ten largest clones take over 7%.

The specimen sequenced was blood. V gene TRBV5-1 combines with J gene TRBJ2-1; 12 bases line up with TRBD2. The sequence derives from a woman in her twenties or thirties in good health. CDR3 amino acids: CASSSGLAGGSVDEQFF. The CDR3 DNA reads as TGCGCCAGCAGCTCAGGGCTAGCGGGGGGGAGTGTGGATGAGCAGTTCTTC.